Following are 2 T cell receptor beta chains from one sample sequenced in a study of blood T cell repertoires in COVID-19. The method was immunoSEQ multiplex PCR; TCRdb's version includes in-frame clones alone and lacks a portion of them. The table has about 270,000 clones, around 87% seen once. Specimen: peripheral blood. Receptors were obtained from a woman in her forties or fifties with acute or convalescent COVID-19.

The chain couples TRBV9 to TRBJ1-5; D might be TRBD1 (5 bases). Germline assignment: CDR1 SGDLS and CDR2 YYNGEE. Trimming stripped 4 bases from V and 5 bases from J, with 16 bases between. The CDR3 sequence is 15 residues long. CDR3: CASSQGGSRDQPQHF. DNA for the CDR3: TGTGCCAGCAGCCAGGGAGGGAGTCGGGATCAGCCCCAGCATTTT.

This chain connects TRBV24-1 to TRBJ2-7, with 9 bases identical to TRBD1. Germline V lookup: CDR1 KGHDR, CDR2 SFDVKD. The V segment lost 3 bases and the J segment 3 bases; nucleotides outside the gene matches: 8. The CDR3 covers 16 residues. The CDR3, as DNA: TGTGCCACCAGTGATGCCCCGGGACAGGGACGCTACGAGCAGTACTTC. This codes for CATSDAPGQGRYEQYF.